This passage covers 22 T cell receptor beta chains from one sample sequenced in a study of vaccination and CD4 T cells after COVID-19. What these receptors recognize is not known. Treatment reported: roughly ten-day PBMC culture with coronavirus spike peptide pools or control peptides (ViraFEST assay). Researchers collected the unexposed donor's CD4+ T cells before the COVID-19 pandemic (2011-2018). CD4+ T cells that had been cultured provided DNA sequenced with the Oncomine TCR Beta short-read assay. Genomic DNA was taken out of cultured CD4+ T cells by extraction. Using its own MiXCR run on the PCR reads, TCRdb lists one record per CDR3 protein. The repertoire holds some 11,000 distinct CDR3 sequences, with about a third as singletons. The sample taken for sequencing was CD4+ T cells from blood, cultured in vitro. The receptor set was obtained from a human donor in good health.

CDR3: CSARVVTEAFF. The CDR3 nucleotides are TGCAGTGCTAGAGTAGTGACTGAAGCTTTCTTT. The V gene is TRBV20-1, the J gene TRBJ1-1, with D hard to call. V was trimmed by 1 base and J by 5 bases, leaving 5 bases between them. This CDR3 is built from 11 residues. Per the germline V gene, CDR1 is DFQATT and CDR2 is SNEGSKA (reference sequence).

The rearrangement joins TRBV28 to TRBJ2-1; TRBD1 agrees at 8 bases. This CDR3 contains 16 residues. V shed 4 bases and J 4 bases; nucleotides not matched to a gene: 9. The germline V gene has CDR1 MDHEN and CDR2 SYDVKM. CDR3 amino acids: CASSYGQGPIYNEQFF. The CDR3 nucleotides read TGTGCCAGCAGTTATGGACAGGGCCCAATTTACAATGAGCAGTTCTTC. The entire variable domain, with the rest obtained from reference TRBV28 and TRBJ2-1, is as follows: DVKVTQSSRYLVKRTGEKVFLECVQDMDHENMFWYRQDPGLGLRLIYFSYDVKMKEKGDIPEGYSVSREKKERFSLILESASTNQTSMYLCASSYGQGPIYNEQFFGPGTRLTVL.

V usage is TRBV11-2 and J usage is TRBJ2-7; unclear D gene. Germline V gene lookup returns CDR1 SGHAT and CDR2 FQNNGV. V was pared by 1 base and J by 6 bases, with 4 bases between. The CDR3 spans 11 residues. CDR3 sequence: CASSLGIEQYF. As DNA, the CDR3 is TGTGCCAGCAGCTTAGGGATCGAGCAGTACTTC.

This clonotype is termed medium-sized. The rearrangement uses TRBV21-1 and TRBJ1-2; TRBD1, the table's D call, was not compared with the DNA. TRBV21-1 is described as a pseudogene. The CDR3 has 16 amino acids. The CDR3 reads CASSNRDELSNYGYTF. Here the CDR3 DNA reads TGTGCCAGCAGCAACCGGGATGAACTCTCTAACTATGGCTACACCTTC.

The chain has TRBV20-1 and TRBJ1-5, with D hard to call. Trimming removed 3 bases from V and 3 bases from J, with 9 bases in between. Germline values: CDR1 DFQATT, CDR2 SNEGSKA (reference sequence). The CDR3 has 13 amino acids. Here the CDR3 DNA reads TGCAGTGCTAGTAAGGGAGTCAATCAGCCCCAGCATTTT. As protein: CSASKGVNQPQHF.

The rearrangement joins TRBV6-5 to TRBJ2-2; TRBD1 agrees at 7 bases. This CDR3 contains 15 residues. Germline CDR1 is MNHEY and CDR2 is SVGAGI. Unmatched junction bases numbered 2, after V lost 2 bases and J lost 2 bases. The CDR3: CASSYGTANTGELFF. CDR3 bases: TGTGCCAGCAGTTACGGGACAGCTAACACCGGGGAGCTGTTTTTT.

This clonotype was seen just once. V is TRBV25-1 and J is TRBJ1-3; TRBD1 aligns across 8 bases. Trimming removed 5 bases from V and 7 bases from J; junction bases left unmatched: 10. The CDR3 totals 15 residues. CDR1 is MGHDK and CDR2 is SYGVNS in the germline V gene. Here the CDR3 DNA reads TGTGCCAGCAGTCTGGGGACAGGCCCACGGAACACCATATATTTT. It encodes CASSLGTGPRNTIYF.

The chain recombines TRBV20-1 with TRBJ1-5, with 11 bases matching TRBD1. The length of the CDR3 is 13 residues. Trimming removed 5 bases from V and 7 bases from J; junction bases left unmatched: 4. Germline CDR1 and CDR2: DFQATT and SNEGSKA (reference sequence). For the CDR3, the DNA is TGCAGTGCTCGGGGACAGGGGGAGCAGCCCCAGCATTTT. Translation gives CSARGQGEQPQHF.

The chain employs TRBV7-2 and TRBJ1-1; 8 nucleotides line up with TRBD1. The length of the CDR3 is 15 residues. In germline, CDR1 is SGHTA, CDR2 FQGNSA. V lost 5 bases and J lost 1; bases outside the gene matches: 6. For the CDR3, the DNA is TGTGCCAGCAGCAGAGGGGACAGGAGGAACACTGAAGCTTTCTTT. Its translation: CASSRGDRRNTEAFF.

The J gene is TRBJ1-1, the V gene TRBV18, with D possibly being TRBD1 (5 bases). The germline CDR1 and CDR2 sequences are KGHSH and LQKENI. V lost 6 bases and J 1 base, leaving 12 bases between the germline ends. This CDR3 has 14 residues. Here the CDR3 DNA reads TGTGCCAGCTCGCAGGGACTTCCGAACACTGAAGCTTTCTTT. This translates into CASSQGLPNTEAFF.

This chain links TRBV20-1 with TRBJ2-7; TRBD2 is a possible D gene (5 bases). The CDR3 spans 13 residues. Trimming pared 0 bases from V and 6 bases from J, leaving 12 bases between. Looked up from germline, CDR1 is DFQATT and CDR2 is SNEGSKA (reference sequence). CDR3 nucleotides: TGCAGTGCTAGAGAGACTACCTGGGCCGAGCAGTACTTC. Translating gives CSARETTWAEQYF.

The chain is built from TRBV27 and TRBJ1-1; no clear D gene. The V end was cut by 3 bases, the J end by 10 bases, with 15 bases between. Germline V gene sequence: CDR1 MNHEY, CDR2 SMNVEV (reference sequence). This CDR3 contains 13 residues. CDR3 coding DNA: TGTGCCAGCAGTTTCACCTCACCATACAGAGCTTTCTTT. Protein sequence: CASSFTSPYRAFF.

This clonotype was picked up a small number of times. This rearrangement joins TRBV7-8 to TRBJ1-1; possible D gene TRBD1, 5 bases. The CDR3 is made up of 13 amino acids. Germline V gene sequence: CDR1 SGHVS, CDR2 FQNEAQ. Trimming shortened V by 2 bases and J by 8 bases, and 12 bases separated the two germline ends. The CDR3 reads CASSLNGGPEAFF. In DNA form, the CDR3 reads TGTGCCAGCAGCTTAAATGGGGGTCCAGAAGCTTTCTTT.

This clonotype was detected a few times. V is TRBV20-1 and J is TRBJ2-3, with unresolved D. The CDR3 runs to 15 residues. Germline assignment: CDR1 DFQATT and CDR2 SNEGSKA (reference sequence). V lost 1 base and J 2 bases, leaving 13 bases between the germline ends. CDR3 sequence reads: CSARVPGSTTDTQYF. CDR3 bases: TGCAGTGCTAGAGTGCCGGGCTCCACCACAGATACGCAGTATTTT.

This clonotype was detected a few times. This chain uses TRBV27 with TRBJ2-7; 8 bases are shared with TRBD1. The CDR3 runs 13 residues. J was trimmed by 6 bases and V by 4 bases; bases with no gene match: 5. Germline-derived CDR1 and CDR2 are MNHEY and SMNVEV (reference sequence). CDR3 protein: CASSSGGTGEQYF. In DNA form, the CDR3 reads TGTGCCAGCAGTTCAGGGGGCACGGGCGAGCAGTACTTC.

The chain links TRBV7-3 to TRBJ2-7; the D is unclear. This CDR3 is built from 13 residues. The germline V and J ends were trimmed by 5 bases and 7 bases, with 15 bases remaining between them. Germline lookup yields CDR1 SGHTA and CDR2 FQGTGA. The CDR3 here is CASSPGQAQEQYF. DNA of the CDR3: TGTGCCAGCAGCCCCGGGCAGGCCCAAGAGCAGTACTTC.

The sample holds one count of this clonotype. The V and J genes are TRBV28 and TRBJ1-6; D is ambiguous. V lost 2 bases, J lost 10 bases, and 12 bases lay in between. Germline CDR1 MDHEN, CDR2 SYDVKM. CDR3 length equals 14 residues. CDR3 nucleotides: TGTGCCAGCAGTTTACTGCCCAGTCTCTCACCCCTCCACTTT. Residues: CASSLLPSLSPLHF.

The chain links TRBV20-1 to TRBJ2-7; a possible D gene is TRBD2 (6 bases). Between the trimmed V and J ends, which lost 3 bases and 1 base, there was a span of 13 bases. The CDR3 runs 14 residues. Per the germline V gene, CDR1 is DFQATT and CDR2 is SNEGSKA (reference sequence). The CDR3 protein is CSARIIGGSYEQYF. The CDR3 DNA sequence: TGCAGTGCTAGGATTATCGGGGGATCCTACGAGCAGTACTTC.

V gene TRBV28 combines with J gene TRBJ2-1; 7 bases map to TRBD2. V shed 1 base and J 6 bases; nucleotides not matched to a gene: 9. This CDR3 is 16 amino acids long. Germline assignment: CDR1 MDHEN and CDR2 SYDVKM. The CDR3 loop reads CASSLSTGGLINEQFF. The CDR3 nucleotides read TGTGCCAGCAGTTTATCGACGGGAGGACTCATCAATGAGCAGTTCTTC.

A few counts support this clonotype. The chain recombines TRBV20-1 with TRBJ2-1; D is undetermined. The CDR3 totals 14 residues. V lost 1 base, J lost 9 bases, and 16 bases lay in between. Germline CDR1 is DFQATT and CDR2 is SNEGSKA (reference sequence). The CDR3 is CSARVASTVGEQFF. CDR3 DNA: TGCAGTGCTAGAGTGGCCTCGACCGTGGGTGAGCAGTTCTTC.

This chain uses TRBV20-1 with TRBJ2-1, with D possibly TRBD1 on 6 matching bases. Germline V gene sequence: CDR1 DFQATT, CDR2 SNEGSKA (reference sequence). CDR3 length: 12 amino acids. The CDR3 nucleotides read TGCAGAACAGGGTCAGGGTACAATGAGCAGTTCTTC. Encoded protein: CRTGSGYNEQFF.

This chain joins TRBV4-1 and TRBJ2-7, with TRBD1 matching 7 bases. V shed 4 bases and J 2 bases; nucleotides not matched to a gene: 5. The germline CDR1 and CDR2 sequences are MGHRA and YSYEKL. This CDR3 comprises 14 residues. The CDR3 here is CASSPGRGTYEQYF. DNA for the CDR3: TGCGCCAGCAGCCCAGGCAGGGGGACCTACGAGCAGTACTTC.